This TCR beta chain was captured by sequencing in a study of CD8 T cells in Susac syndrome. This clonotype has only a few counts. Between the trimmed V and J ends, which lost 0 bases and 3 bases, there was a span of 12 bases. The germline gives CDR1 DFQATT, CDR2 SNEGSKA (reference sequence). This CDR3 comprises 14 residues. After extraction with the RNeasy kit, about 0.5 to 1 ug of the RNA was reverse transcribed using random hexamers. TCRdb used MiXCR to reprocess the immunoSEQ multiplex PCR reads, holding one entry per CDR3 protein. The table includes hundreds of thousands of distinct CDR3 sequences, roughly 85% detected once.

The V gene is TRBV20-1, the J gene TRBJ2-7, with D perhaps matching TRBD1 (6 bases). The TCR originated in a human donor with multiple sclerosis. The specimen sequenced was CD8+ T cells from PBMCs. CDR3: CSARDLQGFYEQYF. As DNA, the CDR3 is TGCAGTGCTAGAGATCTACAGGGATTCTACGAGCAGTACTTC.